These T cell receptor beta chains were read from a single sample in a study of blood T cell repertoires in COVID-19. Assay used: immunoSEQ multiplex PCR; TCRdb lists only in-frame clones, some missing. The sample carries about 83,000 clones, roughly 80% recorded once. The sequencing input was peripheral blood. Receptors originate from a woman of 80 years or more with acute or convalescent COVID-19. Each CDR3 is given with its conserved first and last residue. A D gene is named only where the DNA matches it firmly. A clone size is listed for some rows: how often the clone was seen (once, few, many), or a class if it is expanded.

clone_size: few; v_call: TRBV27; d_call: TRBD1; j_call: TRBJ2-7; cdr3_nt: TGTGCCAGCAGTTTAAGGGGGCTAAACGAGCAGTACTTC; cdr3_aa: CASSLRGLNEQYF
clone_size: .; v_call: TRBV6-5; d_call: TRBD1; j_call: TRBJ2-1; cdr3_nt: TGTGCCAGCTATATTGACAGGGATGAGCAGTTCTTC; cdr3_aa: CASYIDRDEQFF
clone_size: few; v_call: TRBV11-2; d_call: TRBD1; j_call: TRBJ2-1; cdr3_nt: TGTGCCAGCAGCGCCGACAGGGGGCCCTACAATGAGCAGTTCTTC; cdr3_aa: CASSADRGPYNEQFF
clone_size: .; v_call: TRBV12-3/TRBV12-4; d_call: .; j_call: TRBJ1-5; cdr3_nt: TGTGCCAGCAGTGGACTTCGGCAGCCCCAGCATTTT; cdr3_aa: CASSGLRQPQHF
clone_size: .; v_call: TRBV2; d_call: TRBD1; j_call: TRBJ1-2; cdr3_nt: TGTGCCAGCAGTGAAAAGGGGGCCGTTTCGGGCGGCTACACCTTC; cdr3_aa: CASSEKGAVSGGYTF
clone_size: .; v_call: TRBV6-5; d_call: .; j_call: TRBJ1-1; cdr3_nt: TGTGCCAGCAGTTACCGGTATGAGAACACTGAAGCTTTCTTT; cdr3_aa: CASSYRYENTEAFF
clone_size: .; v_call: TRBV2; d_call: .; j_call: TRBJ2-5; cdr3_nt: TGTGCCAGCACAAGTCCAGGGTACCCCCTAAGGCAAGAGACCCAGTACTTC; cdr3_aa: CASTSPGYPLRQETQYF
clone_size: .; v_call: TRBV6-5; d_call: .; j_call: TRBJ1-1; cdr3_nt: TGTGCCAGCAGAGAGCCCTTAAGGTCGCGGGGTGAAGCTTTCTTT; cdr3_aa: CASREPLRSRGEAFF
clone_size: .; v_call: TRBV6-6; d_call: .; j_call: TRBJ2-7; cdr3_nt: TGTGCCAGCAGTTCCTATGCCTACGAGCAGTACTTC; cdr3_aa: CASSSYAYEQYF
clone_size: .; v_call: TRBV19; d_call: .; j_call: TRBJ1-3; cdr3_nt: TGTGCCAGTAGTATAGAGGGAGGGCCCGGAAACACCATATATTTT; cdr3_aa: CASSIEGGPGNTIYF
clone_size: .; v_call: TRBV29-1; d_call: .; j_call: TRBJ1-4; cdr3_nt: TGCAGCGTTGAAAGGCCCGAGGGCGAAAAACTGTTTTTT; cdr3_aa: CSVERPEGEKLFF
clone_size: .; v_call: TRBV6-5; d_call: .; j_call: TRBJ1-2; cdr3_nt: TGTGCCAGCAGCTCAAGGATGACAGGCAACTATGGCTACACCTTC; cdr3_aa: CASSSRMTGNYGYTF
clone_size: .; v_call: TRBV19; d_call: TRBD2; j_call: TRBJ2-1; cdr3_nt: TGTGCCAGTAGACACCCTGGCGGGGGGGCCCGGAATGAGCAGTTCTTC; cdr3_aa: CASRHPGGGARNEQFF
clone_size: .; v_call: TRBV3-1/TRBV3-2; d_call: .; j_call: TRBJ2-5; cdr3_nt: TGTGCCAGCAGCCAAGATGGCCTGAACCAAGAGACCCAGTACTTC; cdr3_aa: CASSQDGLNQETQYF
clone_size: .; v_call: TRBV15; d_call: .; j_call: TRBJ1-2; cdr3_nt: TGTGCCACCAGCAACCAAAACGAGATCTATGGCTACACCTTC; cdr3_aa: CATSNQNEIYGYTF
clone_size: .; v_call: TRBV18; d_call: TRBD1; j_call: TRBJ2-6; cdr3_nt: TGTGCCAGCTCACAGGACAGGGCCTCTGGGGCCAACGTCCTGACTTTC; cdr3_aa: CASSQDRASGANVLTF
clone_size: .; v_call: TRBV6-5; d_call: .; j_call: TRBJ2-5; cdr3_nt: TGTGCCAGCAGTTACGAGGACAGGCTAGGAGGGGGGACCCAGTACTTC; cdr3_aa: CASSYEDRLGGGTQYF
clone_size: .; v_call: TRBV6-5; d_call: TRBD1; j_call: TRBJ1-3; cdr3_nt: TGTGCCAGTACGACAGGGGGACGAGGAAACACCATATATTTT; cdr3_aa: CASTTGGRGNTIYF
clone_size: .; v_call: TRBV6-2/TRBV6-3; d_call: .; j_call: TRBJ1-1; cdr3_nt: TGTGCCAGCAGCCTACGAAGCCGACGGGGGGCTTTCTTT; cdr3_aa: CASSLRSRRGAFF
clone_size: .; v_call: TRBV11-3; d_call: TRBD1; j_call: TRBJ1-5; cdr3_nt: TGTGCCAGCAGTCCCGGGACAGGGAATCAGCCCCAGCATTTT; cdr3_aa: CASSPGTGNQPQHF
clone_size: .; v_call: TRBV12-5; d_call: .; j_call: TRBJ2-6; cdr3_nt: TGTGCTAGTGGTCGACTCTCTGGGGCCAACGTCCTGACTTTC; cdr3_aa: CASGRLSGANVLTF
clone_size: .; v_call: TRBV19; d_call: .; j_call: TRBJ2-6; cdr3_nt: TGTGCCAGCAGGACAGTCCCCTCTGGGGCCAACGTCCTGACTTTC; cdr3_aa: CASRTVPSGANVLTF
clone_size: .; v_call: TRBV29-1; d_call: .; j_call: TRBJ2-7; cdr3_nt: TGCAGCGTTGGCGGGGCCTACGAGCAGTACTTC; cdr3_aa: CSVGGAYEQYF
clone_size: once; v_call: TRBV6-5; d_call: .; j_call: TRBJ2-7; cdr3_nt: TGTGCCAGCAGTTACTTGGCGGGGGCTAATGGCGAGCAGTACTTC; cdr3_aa: CASSYLAGANGEQYF
clone_size: once; v_call: TRBV3-1/TRBV3-2; d_call: TRBD2; j_call: TRBJ2-5; cdr3_nt: TGTGCCAGCAGCCAAGATCCGCTAGCGGGGGTTCTACAAGAGACCCAGTACTTC; cdr3_aa: CASSQDPLAGVLQETQYF
clone_size: .; v_call: TRBV5-4; d_call: TRBD1; j_call: TRBJ2-1; cdr3_nt: TGTGCCAGCAGCTCCACGGACAGGGCTAACAATGAGCAGTTCTTC; cdr3_aa: CASSSTDRANNEQFF
clone_size: .; v_call: TRBV4-2; d_call: TRBD2; j_call: TRBJ2-5; cdr3_nt: TGTGCCAGCAGCCCCGGCGGGGGGGCCAGAAGAGAGACCCAGTACTTC; cdr3_aa: CASSPGGGARRETQYF
clone_size: .; v_call: TRBV7-8; d_call: .; j_call: TRBJ1-2; cdr3_nt: TGTGCCAGCAGCTTAGGGGGCCCCGGCCATGGGAACTATGGCTACACCTTC; cdr3_aa: CASSLGGPGHGNYGYTF
clone_size: few; v_call: TRBV18; d_call: TRBD1; j_call: TRBJ2-2; cdr3_nt: TGTGCCAGCTCACTCAGAGGACGACAGGGGATGGGGGAGCTGTTTTTT; cdr3_aa: CASSLRGRQGMGELFF
clone_size: .; v_call: TRBV6-5; d_call: .; j_call: TRBJ2-7; cdr3_nt: TGTGCCTCCCAAGAGGCACTCACCCACGAGCAGTACTTC; cdr3_aa: CASQEALTHEQYF
clone_size: few; v_call: TRBV2; d_call: TRBD1; j_call: TRBJ2-5; cdr3_nt: TGTGCCAGTGACAGGGACGGAGAGACCCAGTACTTC; cdr3_aa: CASDRDGETQYF
clone_size: .; v_call: TRBV28; d_call: TRBD1; j_call: TRBJ2-5; cdr3_nt: TGTGCCAGCAGCCCTCGCCCCGGGACAGGGTCCCGAGAGACCCAGTACTTC; cdr3_aa: CASSPRPGTGSRETQYF
clone_size: .; v_call: TRBV19; d_call: TRBD1; j_call: TRBJ1-1; cdr3_nt: TGTGCCAGTAGTATTCAGGGGGTATACACTGAAGCTTTCTTT; cdr3_aa: CASSIQGVYTEAFF
clone_size: few; v_call: TRBV7-9; d_call: .; j_call: TRBJ1-1; cdr3_nt: TGTGCCAGCAGGGCCGACAGACCCAGTGAAGCTTTCTTT; cdr3_aa: CASRADRPSEAFF
clone_size: .; v_call: TRBV5-4; d_call: .; j_call: TRBJ1-6; cdr3_nt: TGTGCCAGCAGCTTGGAGGCGGTGGAGAATTCACCCCTCCACTTT; cdr3_aa: CASSLEAVENSPLHF
clone_size: .; v_call: TRBV9; d_call: TRBD2; j_call: TRBJ2-1; cdr3_nt: TGTGCCAGCAGCGTATTGACTAGCGGGAGCAATGAGCAGTTCTTC; cdr3_aa: CASSVLTSGSNEQFF
clone_size: .; v_call: TRBV20-1; d_call: TRBD2; j_call: TRBJ2-3; cdr3_nt: TGCAGTGCTAGTCCGGGACTAGCGGGGACTTCTAGCACAGATACGCAGTATTTT; cdr3_aa: CSASPGLAGTSSTDTQYF
clone_size: .; v_call: TRBV24-1; d_call: TRBD1; j_call: TRBJ2-5; cdr3_nt: TGTGCCACCAGTGATCCCGGGACAGGGCAAGAGACCCAGTACTTC; cdr3_aa: CATSDPGTGQETQYF
clone_size: .; v_call: TRBV24-1; d_call: .; j_call: TRBJ2-2; cdr3_nt: TGTGCCACCAGTGCCTCGACCGTAGCGGGGGAGCTGTTTTTT; cdr3_aa: CATSASTVAGELFF
clone_size: .; v_call: TRBV4-2; d_call: .; j_call: TRBJ2-5; cdr3_nt: TGTGCCAGCAGCCAAGAATCAGTGCCAGAGACCCAGTACTTC; cdr3_aa: CASSQESVPETQYF
clone_size: .; v_call: TRBV7-2; d_call: TRBD2; j_call: TRBJ2-4; cdr3_nt: TGTGCCAGCAGCGCTCAGCGGGGGGGCCTGAGTGTTCAGTACTTC; cdr3_aa: CASSAQRGGLSVQYF
clone_size: .; v_call: TRBV19; d_call: .; j_call: TRBJ1-4; cdr3_nt: TGTGCCAGTAGTACCCCGACAGGCGCAGAAAAACTGTTTTTT; cdr3_aa: CASSTPTGAEKLFF
clone_size: once; v_call: TRBV7-6; d_call: .; j_call: TRBJ1-6; cdr3_nt: TGTGCCAGCAGCCCCGGTTCAGGGGATGCCCTTGGAAGTTCACCCCTCCACTTT; cdr3_aa: CASSPGSGDALGSSPLHF
clone_size: few; v_call: TRBV27; d_call: .; j_call: TRBJ1-5; cdr3_nt: TGTGCCAGCAGTTTGGGGCTGTCCAATCAGCCCCAGCATTTT; cdr3_aa: CASSLGLSNQPQHF